Following are 15 T cell receptor beta chains from one sample sequenced in a study of OX40 agonist ivuxolimab in advanced cancers. Clones were sequenced by immunoSEQ multiplex PCR, and TCRdb holds only the in-frame ones, with some missing. The sample shows 75,000 to 90,000 clones, around 90% of them seen only once. The material was CD4+ or CD8+ T cells sorted from blood, obtained in a trial of the OX40 agonist ivuxolimab. These receptors all come from an adult with an advanced solid tumor such as melanoma, head and neck, liver or kidney cancer.

The V and J genes are TRBV5-1 and TRBJ2-5; D remains unclear. The CDR3 consists of 15 residues. The V and J ends lost 0 bases and 2 bases respectively, with 11 bases between them. CDR1 SGHRS and CDR2 YFSETQ come from the germline V gene. In nucleotides, the CDR3 is TGCGCCAGCAGCTTGGTGCAGAAAAGACAAGAGACCCAGTACTTC. This translates into CASSLVQKRQETQYF.

On this clone itself: Compared with germline, one end of the junction differs, possibly owing to a read error. The chain is built from TRBV18 and TRBJ2-7, with TRBD1 matching 7 bases. CDR1 and CDR2 (germline): KGHSH, LQKENI. CDR3 length: 13 residues. The CDR3 nucleotides read TGTGCCAGCTCACCAACAGGGGATTACGGGCAGTACTTC. Translated: CASSPTGDYGQYF.

The sample holds a few counts of this clone. The chain is built from TRBV19 and TRBJ2-7; D gene uncertain. This CDR3 contains 13 residues. Trimming cost V 3 bases and J 7 bases, with 13 bases left between them. CDR1 and CDR2 from the germline V gene are LNHDA and SQIVND (reference sequence). The CDR3 coding sequence is TGTGCCAGTAGTATGACCCAGCTAAGGGAGCAGTACTTC. Amino acids: CASSMTQLREQYF. Full variable domain (missing parts from reference TRBV19 and TRBJ2-7): DGGITQSPKYLFRKEGQNVTLSCEQNLNHDAMYWYRQDPGQGLRLIYYSQIVNDFQKGDIAEGYSVSREKKESFPLTVTSAQKNPTAFYLCASSMTQLREQYFGPGTRLTVT.

This rearrangement joins TRBV7-6 to TRBJ2-7, with a weak D call TRBD1 (6 bases). Germline loops: CDR1 SGHVS, CDR2 FNYEAQ. The V end lost 4 bases, the J end lost 12 bases, and 16 bases lay between the germline ends. The CDR3 sequence is 12 residues long. CDR3 DNA: TGTGCCAGCAGCTCTTTTAACAGGGATCGGTACTTC. Its translation: CASSSFNRDRYF.

In this sample, this clone turned up once. This rearrangement joins TRBV7-9 to TRBJ2-5, with D possibly TRBD1 on 6 matching bases. The ends were cut back, 5 bases at V and 3 bases at J, with 19 bases in the middle. Germline CDR1 reads SEHNR; CDR2 reads FQNEAQ (reference sequence). The CDR3 runs 16 residues. CDR3 nucleotides: TGTGCCAGCAGCATCAGGTTCCTCAAGGGGGAAGAGACCCAGTACTTC. Its protein is CASSIRFLKGEETQYF.

This chain joins TRBV5-6 and TRBJ1-4; 9 nucleotides align to TRBD1. From germline, CDR1 is SGHDT and CDR2 YYEEEE. CDR3 length: 14 amino acids. After removal of 4 bases from V and 8 bases from J, the junction contained 6 bases not matched to a gene. This CDR3 reads CASSLGQGGEKLFF. The CDR3, as DNA: TGTGCCAGCAGCCTGGGACAGGGAGGGGAAAAACTGTTTTTT.

The chain combines TRBV19 with TRBJ1-2, with D unclear. The germline V and J ends were trimmed by 2 bases and 0 bases, with 10 bases remaining between them. This CDR3 is 15 amino acids long. Germline values: CDR1 LNHDA, CDR2 SQIVND (reference sequence). CDR3 sequence: CASSIKSSANYGYTF. CDR3 nucleotide sequence: TGTGCCAGTAGTATAAAAAGTTCGGCTAACTATGGCTACACCTTC.

The V and J genes are TRBV11-2 and TRBJ2-7; no clear D. CDR1 and CDR2 from the germline V gene are SGHAT and FQNNGV. The CDR3 has 12 residues. Trimming took 2 bases from V and 0 from J, leaving 2 bases between them. The CDR3 DNA follows: TGTGCCAGCAGCTTACACTCCTACGAGCAGTACTTC. This gives the protein CASSLHSYEQYF.

The gene calls are TRBV29-1 and TRBJ2-1; 13 nucleotides agree with TRBD2. J was trimmed by 4 bases and V by 6 bases; bases with no gene match: 3. The CDR3 has 14 residues. Germline CDR1 SQVTM, CDR2 ANQGSEA. CDR3 sequence reads: CSVQLAGGYNEQFF. The DNA of the CDR3 is TGCAGCGTCCAACTAGCGGGAGGGTACAATGAGCAGTTCTTC.

This chain uses TRBV27 with TRBJ2-2; D gene ambiguous. V lost 7 bases and J lost 6, with 21 bases in between. The CDR3 is 16 residues long. Germline V gene sequence: CDR1 MNHEY, CDR2 SMNVEV (reference sequence). The CDR3 reads CASTPQAPIIAGELFF. Here the CDR3 DNA reads TGTGCCAGCACGCCTCAAGCGCCGATAATTGCCGGGGAGCTGTTTTTT.

The chain employs TRBV4-1 and TRBJ1-3; 9 bases fit TRBD1. The CDR3 spans 16 residues. Germline trimming cut 3 bases from V and 3 bases from J; bases unmatched to any gene: 6. Germline CDR1 is MGHRA and CDR2 is YSYEKL. The chain's CDR3 is CASSQGGQGDGNTIYF. The CDR3 DNA reads TGCGCCAGCAGCCAGGGGGGACAGGGTGATGGAAACACCATATATTTT.

The gene calls are TRBV10-3 and TRBJ2-7, with D perhaps matching TRBD1 (6 bases). The ends were cut back, 0 bases at V and 7 bases at J, with 10 bases in the middle. The CDR3 has 13 amino acids. Germline lookup yields CDR1 ENHRY and CDR2 SYGVKD. The CDR3 nucleotides are TGTGCCATCAGTGAGTCCATAGGACAGGAGCAGTACTTC. Translating it yields CAISESIGQEQYF.

This clone was seen only once. The chain recombines TRBV16 with TRBJ1-1; 9 nucleotides line up with TRBD1. V trimming: 4 bases; J trimming: 6 bases; junction bases outside the gene matches: 6. From germline, CDR1 is KGHSY and CDR2 FQNENV. This CDR3 is 14 amino acids long. CDR3 nucleotide sequence: TGTGCCAGCAGCCCCACAGGGGGCCGGGCTGAAGCTTTCTTT. The encoded protein is CASSPTGGRAEAFF.

CDR3 residues: CASSPPGFHEQYF. The CDR3 DNA follows: TGTGCCAGCAGCCCCCCAGGGTTTCACGAGCAGTACTTC. V usage is TRBV5-4 and J usage is TRBJ2-7; weak D call: TRBD1 (5 bases). Germline lookup yields CDR1 SGHNT and CDR2 YYREEE (reference sequence). This CDR3 is 13 amino acids long. The V and J ends lost 4 bases and 5 bases respectively, with 13 bases between them.

The chain is built from TRBV28 and TRBJ2-3; weak D call: TRBD2 (5 bases). Germline-derived CDR1 and CDR2 are MDHEN and SYDVKM. The CDR3 is 16 amino acids. V lost 2 bases, J lost 1 base, and 13 bases lay in between. CDR3 coding DNA: TGTGCCAGCAGTTTAGGCGCGGGTGGAGGCACAGATACGCAGTATTTT. Translated: CASSLGAGGGTDTQYF.